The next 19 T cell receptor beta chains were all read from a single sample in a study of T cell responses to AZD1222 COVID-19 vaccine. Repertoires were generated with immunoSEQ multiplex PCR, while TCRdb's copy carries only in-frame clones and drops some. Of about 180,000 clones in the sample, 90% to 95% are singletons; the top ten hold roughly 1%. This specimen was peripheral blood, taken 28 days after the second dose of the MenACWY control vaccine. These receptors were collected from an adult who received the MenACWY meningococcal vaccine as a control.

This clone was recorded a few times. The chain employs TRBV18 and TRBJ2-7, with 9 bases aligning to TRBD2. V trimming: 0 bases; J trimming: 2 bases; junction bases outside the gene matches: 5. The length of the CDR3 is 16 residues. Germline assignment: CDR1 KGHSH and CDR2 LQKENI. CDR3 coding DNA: TGTGCCAGCTCACCACCTAGCGGGGGACTCGCCTACGAGCAGTACTTC. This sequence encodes CASSPPSGGLAYEQYF.

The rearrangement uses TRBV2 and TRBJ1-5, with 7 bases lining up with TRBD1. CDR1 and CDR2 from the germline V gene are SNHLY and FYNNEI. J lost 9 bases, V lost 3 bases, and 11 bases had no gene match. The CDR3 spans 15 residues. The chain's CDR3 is CASSERQGWGGPQHF. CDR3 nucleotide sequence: TGTGCCAGCAGTGAGAGACAGGGTTGGGGGGGGCCCCAGCATTTT.

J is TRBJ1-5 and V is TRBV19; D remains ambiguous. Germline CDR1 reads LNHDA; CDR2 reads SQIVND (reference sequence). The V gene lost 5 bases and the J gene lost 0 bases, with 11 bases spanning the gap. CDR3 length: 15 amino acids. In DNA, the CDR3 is TGTGCCAGTAGTCTTCCGGTAGATAGCAATCAGCCCCAGCATTTT. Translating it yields CASSLPVDSNQPQHF.

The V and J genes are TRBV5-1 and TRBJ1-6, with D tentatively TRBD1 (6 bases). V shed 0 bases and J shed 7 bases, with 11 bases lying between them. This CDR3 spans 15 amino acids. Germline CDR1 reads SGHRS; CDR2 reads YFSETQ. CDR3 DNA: TGCGCCAGCAGCTTGGAGTCAGGGGTGAATTCACCCCTCCACTTT. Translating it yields CASSLESGVNSPLHF.

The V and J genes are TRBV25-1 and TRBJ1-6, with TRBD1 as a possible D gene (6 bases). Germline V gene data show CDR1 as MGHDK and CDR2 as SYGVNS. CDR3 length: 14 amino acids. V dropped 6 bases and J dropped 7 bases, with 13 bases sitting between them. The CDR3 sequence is CASSQGMGNSPLHF. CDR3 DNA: TGTGCCAGCAGCCAGGGGATGGGGAATTCACCCCTCCACTTT.

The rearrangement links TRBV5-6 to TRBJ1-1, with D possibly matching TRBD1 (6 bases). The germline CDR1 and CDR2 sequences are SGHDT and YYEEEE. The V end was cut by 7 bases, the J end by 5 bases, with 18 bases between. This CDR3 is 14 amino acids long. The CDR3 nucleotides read TGTGCCAGCCAATCGCGGGGGGCGCGTACTGAAGCTTTCTTT. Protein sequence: CASQSRGARTEAFF.

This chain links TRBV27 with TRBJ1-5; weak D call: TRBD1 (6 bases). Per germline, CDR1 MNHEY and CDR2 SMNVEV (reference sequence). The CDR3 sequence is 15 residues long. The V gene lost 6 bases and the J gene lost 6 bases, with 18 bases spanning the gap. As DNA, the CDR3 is TGTGCCAGCAGGGAAGGACAGTTCCGCGGTCAGCCCCAGCATTTT. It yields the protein CASREGQFRGQPQHF.

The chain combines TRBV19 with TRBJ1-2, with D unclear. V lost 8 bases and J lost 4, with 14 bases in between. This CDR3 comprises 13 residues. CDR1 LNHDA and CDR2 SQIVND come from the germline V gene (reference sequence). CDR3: CASRSAAFYGYTF. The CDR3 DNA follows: TGTGCCAGTCGGTCCGCAGCATTCTATGGCTACACCTTC.

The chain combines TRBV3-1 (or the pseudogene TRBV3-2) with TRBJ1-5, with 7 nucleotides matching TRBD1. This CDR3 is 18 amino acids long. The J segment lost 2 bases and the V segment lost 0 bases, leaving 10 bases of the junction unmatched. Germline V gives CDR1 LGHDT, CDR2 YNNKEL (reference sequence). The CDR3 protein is CASSQDSGGLRGNQPQHF. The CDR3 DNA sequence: TGTGCCAGCAGCCAAGATTCAGGGGGGCTTCGAGGCAATCAGCCCCAGCATTTT.

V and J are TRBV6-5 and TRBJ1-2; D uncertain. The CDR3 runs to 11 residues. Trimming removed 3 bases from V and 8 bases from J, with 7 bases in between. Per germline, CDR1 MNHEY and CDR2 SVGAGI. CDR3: CASSYGRGYTF. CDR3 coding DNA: TGTGCCAGCAGTTATGGCAGGGGCTACACCTTC.

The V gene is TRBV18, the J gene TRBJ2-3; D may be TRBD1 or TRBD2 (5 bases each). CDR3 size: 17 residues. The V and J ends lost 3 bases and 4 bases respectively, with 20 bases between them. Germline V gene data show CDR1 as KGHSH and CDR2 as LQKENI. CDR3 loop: CASSPQMVQGAPDTQYF. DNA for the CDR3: TGTGCCAGCTCACCTCAAATGGTCCAGGGAGCACCAGATACGCAGTATTTT.

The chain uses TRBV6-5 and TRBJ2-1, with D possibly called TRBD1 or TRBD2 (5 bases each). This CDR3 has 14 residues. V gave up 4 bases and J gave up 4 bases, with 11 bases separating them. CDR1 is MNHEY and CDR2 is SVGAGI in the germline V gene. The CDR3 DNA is TGTGCCAGCAGTTTCGGGGCAGGGTACAATGAGCAGTTCTTC. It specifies CASSFGAGYNEQFF.

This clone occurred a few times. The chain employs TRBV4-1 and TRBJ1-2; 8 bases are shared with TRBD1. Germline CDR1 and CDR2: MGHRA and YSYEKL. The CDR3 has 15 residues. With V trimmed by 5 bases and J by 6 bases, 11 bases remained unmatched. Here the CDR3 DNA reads TGCGCCAGCAGCTTCGGACAGGGCCGATTTGATGGCTACACCTTC. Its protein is CASSFGQGRFDGYTF.

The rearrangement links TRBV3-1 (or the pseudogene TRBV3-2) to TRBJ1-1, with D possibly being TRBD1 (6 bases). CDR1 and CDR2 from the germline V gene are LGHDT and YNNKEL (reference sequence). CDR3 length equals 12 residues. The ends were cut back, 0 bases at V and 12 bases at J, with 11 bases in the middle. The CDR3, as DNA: TGTGCCAGCAGCCAAGATGGACAGAGGACTTTCTTT. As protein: CASSQDGQRTFF.

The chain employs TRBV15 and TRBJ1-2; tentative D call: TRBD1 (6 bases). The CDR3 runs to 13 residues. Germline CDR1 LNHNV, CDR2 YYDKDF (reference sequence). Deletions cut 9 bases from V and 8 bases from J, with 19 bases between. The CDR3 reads CATALLGAVGYTF. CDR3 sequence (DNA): TGTGCCACGGCATTGTTGGGGGCGGTGGGCTACACCTTC. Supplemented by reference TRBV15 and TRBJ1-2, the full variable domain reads DAMVIQNPRYQVTQFGKPVTLSCSQTLNHNVMYWYQQKSSQAPKLLFHYYDKDFNNEADTPDNFQSRRPNTSFCFLDIRSPGLGDTAMYLCATALLGAVGYTFGSGTRLTVV.

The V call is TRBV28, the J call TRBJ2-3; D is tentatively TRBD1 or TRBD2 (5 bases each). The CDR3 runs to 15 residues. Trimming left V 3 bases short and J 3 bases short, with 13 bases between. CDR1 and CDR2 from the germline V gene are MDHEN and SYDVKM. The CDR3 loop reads CASSLSAWGTDTQYF. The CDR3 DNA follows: TGTGCCAGCAGTTTGTCGGCCTGGGGGACAGATACGCAGTATTTT.

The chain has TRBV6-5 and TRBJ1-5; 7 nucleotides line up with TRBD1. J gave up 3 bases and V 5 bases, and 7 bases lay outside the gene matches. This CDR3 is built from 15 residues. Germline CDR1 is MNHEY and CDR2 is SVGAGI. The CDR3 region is CASSLDRALNQPQHF. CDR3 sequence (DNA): TGTGCCAGCAGTCTCGACAGGGCCCTCAATCAGCCCCAGCATTTT.

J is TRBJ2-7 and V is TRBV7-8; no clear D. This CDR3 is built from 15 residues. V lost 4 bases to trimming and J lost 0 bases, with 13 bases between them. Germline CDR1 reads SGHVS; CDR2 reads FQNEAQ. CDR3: CASSSLRALSYEQYF. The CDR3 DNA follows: TGTGCCAGCAGCTCCCTCCGAGCACTCTCCTACGAGCAGTACTTC.

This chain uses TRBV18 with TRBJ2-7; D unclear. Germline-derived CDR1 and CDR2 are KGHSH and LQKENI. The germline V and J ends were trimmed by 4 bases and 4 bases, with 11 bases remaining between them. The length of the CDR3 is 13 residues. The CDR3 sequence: CASSLPGVYEQYF. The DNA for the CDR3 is TGTGCCAGCTCACTTCCTGGAGTATACGAGCAGTACTTC.